Detailed here is one T cell receptor beta chain. This entry is derived from a study of blood T cell repertoires in COVID-19. About the study: Material from acute and convalescent COVID-19 was sourced from the United States, Italy and Spain.

CDR1 and CDR2 from the germline V gene are SGHNT and YYREEE (reference sequence). The CDR3 runs to 14 residues. The V segment lost 3 bases and the J segment 4 bases; nucleotides outside the gene matches: 5. The repertoire was sequenced with immunoSEQ multiplex PCR; TCRdb's copy has only in-frame clones and lacks some. The sample shows roughly 100,000 clones, over 75% of them seen only once. The chain has TRBV5-4 and TRBJ2-3, with 7 bases fitting TRBD2. This clonotype originated in a human donor in a cohort sampled during active COVID-19. Sequenced material: peripheral blood. CDR3 residues: CASSSGLVPDTQYF. CDR3 nucleotides: TGTGCCAGCAGCTCTGGACTAGTCCCAGATACGCAGTATTTT. Full variable domain (rest looked up from reference TRBV5-4 and TRBJ2-3): ETGVTQSPTHLIKTRGQQVTLRCSSQSGHNTVSWYQQALGQGPQFIFQYYREEENGRGNFPPRFSGLQFPNYSSELNVNALELDDSALYLCASSSGLVPDTQYFGPGTRLTVL.